This TCR beta chain was identified in a study of OX40 agonist ivuxolimab in advanced cancers. This CDR3 spans 13 amino acids. V shed 10 bases and J 4 bases; nucleotides not matched to a gene: 5. Germline V gives CDR1 MNHEY, CDR2 SVGAGI. Method: immunoSEQ multiplex PCR; TCRdb's copy keeps in-frame clones and lacks some. Among about 69,000 clones listed, 65% to 80% were seen once. The investigators sampled blood at baseline, at cycle 4 day 1, and at cycle 7 day 1. The chain joins TRBV6-5 to TRBJ1-5, with 9 bases identical to TRBD1. The specimen was CD4+ or CD8+ T cells sorted from blood, collected in a trial of the OX40 agonist ivuxolimab. The receptor was isolated from an adult with an advanced solid tumor such as melanoma, head and neck, liver or kidney cancer. Here the CDR3 DNA reads TGTGCCACCCGGGACAGGGTTAATCAGCCCCAGCATTTT. It encodes CATRDRVNQPQHF.